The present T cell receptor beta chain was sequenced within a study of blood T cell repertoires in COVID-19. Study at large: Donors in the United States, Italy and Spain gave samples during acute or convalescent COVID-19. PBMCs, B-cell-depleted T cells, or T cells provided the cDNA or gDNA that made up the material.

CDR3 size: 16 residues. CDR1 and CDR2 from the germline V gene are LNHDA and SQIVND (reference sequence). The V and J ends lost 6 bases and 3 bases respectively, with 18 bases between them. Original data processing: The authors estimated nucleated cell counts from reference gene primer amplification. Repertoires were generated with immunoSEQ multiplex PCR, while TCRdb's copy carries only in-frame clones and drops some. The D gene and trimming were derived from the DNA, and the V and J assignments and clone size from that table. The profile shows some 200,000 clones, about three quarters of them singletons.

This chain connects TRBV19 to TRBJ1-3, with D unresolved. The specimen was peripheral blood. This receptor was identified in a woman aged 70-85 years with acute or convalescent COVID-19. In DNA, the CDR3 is TGTGCCAGTAGCCCCGCCCAGAACAGAATTGGAAACACCATATATTTT. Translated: CASSPAQNRIGNTIYF.